Each of the 21 T cell receptor beta chains below was sequenced from the same sample in a study of blood T cell repertoires in COVID-19. TCRdb's table, derived via immunoSEQ multiplex PCR, lists solely in-frame clones and lacks some. The profile covers some 340,000 clones, with around 85% appearing a single time and roughly 3.9% taken by the ten largest. The sample consisted of peripheral blood. The receptors derive from a woman in her late teens or twenties with acute or convalescent COVID-19.

The J gene is TRBJ1-1, the V gene TRBV19; D is perhaps TRBD1 (6 bases). Trimming took off 7 bases at V and 5 bases at J, with 20 bases between the two ends. There are 15 residues in the CDR3. Germline CDR1 is LNHDA and CDR2 is SQIVND (reference sequence). The DNA for the CDR3 is TGTGCCAGTACCCCCTTGGGGGGGGCCGGGACTGAAGCTTTCTTT. Encoded protein: CASTPLGGAGTEAFF.

This clone was counted once. The CDR3 sequence is CAVGQGAEAFF. CDR3 nucleotides: TGTGCCGTAGGACAGGGGGCTGAAGCTTTCTTT. V usage is TRBV24-1 and J usage is TRBJ1-1, with 10 positions matching TRBD1. V was pared by 12 bases and J by 6 bases, with 3 bases of the junction left unmatched. In germline, CDR1 is KGHDR, CDR2 SFDVKD. The CDR3 totals 11 residues.

V is TRBV6-5 and J is TRBJ2-2; D remains ambiguous. There are 12 residues in the CDR3. V was clipped by 6 bases and J by 5 bases, with 7 bases between them. The germline gives CDR1 MNHEY, CDR2 SVGAGI. This CDR3 is CASSPNTGELFF. The CDR3 DNA is TGTGCCAGCAGCCCAAATACCGGGGAGCTGTTTTTT.

The chain joins TRBV10-1 to TRBJ1-5; D is unclear. Trimming left V 2 bases short and J 4 bases short, with 6 bases between. CDR3 length: 13 residues. Germline V gives CDR1 WNHNN, CDR2 SYGVQD (reference sequence). In DNA form, the CDR3 reads TGCGCCAGCAGTGAGGCGGGAAATCAGCCCCAGCATTTT. Translated, it gives CASSEAGNQPQHF.

The chain recombines TRBV4-1 with TRBJ1-1; D is ambiguous. The V end lost 4 bases, the J end lost 0 bases, and 12 bases lay between the germline ends. CDR3 size: 15 residues. CDR1 MGHRA and CDR2 YSYEKL come from the germline V gene. The DNA of the CDR3 is TGCGCCAGCAGCCCTCATGGGAGCGTGAACACTGAAGCTTTCTTT. Protein: CASSPHGSVNTEAFF.

The CDR3 sequence: CASSRGRVNQPQHF. In nucleotides, the CDR3 is TGTGCCAGTAGTAGGGGCAGGGTCAATCAGCCCCAGCATTTT. The chain employs TRBV19 and TRBJ1-5; tentative D call: TRBD1 (5 bases). V lost 4 bases, J lost 3 bases, and 10 bases lay in between. This CDR3 spans 14 amino acids. Germline CDR1 is LNHDA and CDR2 is SQIVND (reference sequence).

The rearrangement uses TRBV19 and TRBJ2-3; TRBD2 agrees at 10 bases. The germline CDR1 and CDR2 sequences are LNHDA and SQIVND (reference sequence). The CDR3 runs 21 residues. The junction had 16 bases not matched to a gene; V was cut back by 1 base and J by 0 bases. The CDR3 reads CASSIAPSVAGGPFSTDTQYF. The DNA of the CDR3 is TGTGCCAGTAGTATAGCTCCCTCTGTAGCGGGAGGACCATTTAGCACAGATACGCAGTATTTT. Variable domain in full (rest from reference TRBV19 and TRBJ2-3): DGGITQSPKYLFRKEGQNVTLSCEQNLNHDAMYWYRQDPGQGLRLIYYSQIVNDFQKGDIAEGYSVSREKKESFPLTVTSAQKNPTAFYLCASSIAPSVAGGPFSTDTQYFGPGTRLTVL.

The chain combines TRBV27 with TRBJ2-2, with 9 bases matching TRBD2. V was pared by 5 bases and J by 2 bases, with 9 bases of the junction left unmatched. There are 17 residues in the CDR3. Germline V gene lookup returns CDR1 MNHEY and CDR2 SMNVEV (reference sequence). CDR3 sequence reads: CASSPYSGRLNTGELFF. The CDR3 nucleotides read TGTGCCAGCAGTCCATACAGCGGGAGGCTTAACACCGGGGAGCTGTTTTTT.

The gene calls are TRBV27 and TRBJ2-1, with 9 bases identical to TRBD2. Trimming at V came to 4 bases and at J to 8 bases, leaving 6 bases not matched to a gene. Germline values: CDR1 MNHEY, CDR2 SMNVEV (reference sequence). The CDR3 length is 14 residues. CDR3 residues: CASSSSSGNHEQFF. Here the CDR3 DNA reads TGTGCCAGCAGTTCTTCTAGCGGGAATCATGAGCAGTTCTTC.

The V gene is TRBV2, the J gene TRBJ2-2; 10 nucleotides align to TRBD1. The CDR3 has 16 amino acids. The V segment lost 5 bases and the J segment 5 bases; nucleotides outside the gene matches: 8. Germline CDR1 SNHLY, CDR2 FYNNEI. DNA of the CDR3: TGTGCCAGCAGTACCGGGACAGGGGTTGGAACCGGGGAGCTGTTTTTT. It codes for CASSTGTGVGTGELFF.

This CDR3 reads CASSLSLWEGVSDTQYF. The CDR3 DNA reads as TGTGCCAGCAGTTTATCGTTGTGGGAGGGAGTCTCAGATACGCAGTATTTT. The V and J genes are TRBV27 and TRBJ2-3; TRBD2 matches 7 bases. The V gene end was trimmed by 0 bases and the J gene end by 4 bases; junction bases not matched to a gene: 10. This CDR3 region has 17 residues. In germline, CDR1 is MNHEY, CDR2 SMNVEV (reference sequence).

This clone was seen a few times. The rearrangement uses TRBV24-1 and TRBJ2-3; 14 positions agree with TRBD2. Germline CDR1 and CDR2: KGHDR and SFDVKD. The CDR3 is made up of 21 amino acids. V shed 7 bases and J 3 bases; nucleotides not matched to a gene: 20. The CDR3 DNA reads TGTGCCACCAGCCGTTCGACTGGACTAGCGGGAGGTCTGTCGGGAACAGATACGCAGTATTTT. Translation gives CATSRSTGLAGGLSGTDTQYF.

This chain joins TRBV5-6 and TRBJ2-4, with TRBD2 matching over 7 bases. The CDR3 is 14 residues long. V was clipped by 4 bases and J by 4 bases; unmatched bases: 5. The germline gives CDR1 SGHDT, CDR2 YYEEEE. CDR3 in DNA: TGTGCCAGCAGCGATAGGACTAGAAAAAACATTCAGTACTTC. It is translated as CASSDRTRKNIQYF.

The V and J genes are TRBV18 and TRBJ2-2, with D unresolved. Trimming removed 2 bases from V and 4 bases from J, with 11 bases in between. CDR3 length: 15 residues. Germline loops: CDR1 KGHSH, CDR2 LQKENI. DNA for the CDR3: TGTGCCAGCTCACCAGACTTAGGCGGCACCGGGGAGCTGTTTTTT. Its translation is CASSPDLGGTGELFF.

The chain employs TRBV6-2 or TRBV6-3 and TRBJ1-5; TRBD1 might be the D (5 bases). The CDR3 totals 16 residues. Trimming removed 0 bases from V and 4 bases from J, with 13 bases in between. Germline V gene data show CDR1 as MNHEY and CDR2 as SVGEGT. CDR3 protein: CASSYSEGRGNQPQHF. DNA for the CDR3: TGTGCCAGCAGTTACTCGGAGGGACGAGGGAATCAGCCCCAGCATTTT.

Only a few counts were recorded for this clone. This chain joins TRBV12-3 or TRBV12-4 and TRBJ1-1; TRBD1 aligns across 7 bases. V shed 4 bases, J shed 3 bases, and the junction held 2 bases outside the gene matches. This CDR3 comprises 13 residues. The CDR3 region is CASSSDRHTEAFF. CDR3 bases: TGTGCCAGCAGTTCGGACAGGCACACTGAAGCTTTCTTT.

The chain is built from TRBV29-1 and TRBJ1-3; D call uncertain. The CDR3 totals 12 residues. Per germline, CDR1 SQVTM and CDR2 ANQGSEA. The V gene lost 6 bases and the J gene lost 0 bases, with 6 bases spanning the gap. The CDR3 loop is CSVLYSGNTIYF. CDR3 DNA sequence: TGCAGCGTCCTTTACTCTGGAAACACCATATATTTT.

J is TRBJ2-7 and V is TRBV27; 7 positions match TRBD1. V trimming: 6 bases; J trimming: 0 bases; junction bases outside the gene matches: 5. The CDR3 runs to 14 residues. Germline V gene sequence: CDR1 MNHEY, CDR2 SMNVEV (reference sequence). The CDR3 loop is CASRRRQGSYEQYF. The CDR3 DNA sequence: TGTGCCAGCAGACGAAGACAGGGCTCCTACGAGCAGTACTTC.

The chain combines TRBV4-1 with TRBJ2-7; perhaps TRBD2 as D (5 bases). This CDR3 spans 15 amino acids. Between the trimmed V and J ends, which lost 4 bases and 2 bases, there was a span of 15 bases. CDR1 MGHRA and CDR2 YSYEKL come from the germline V gene. This CDR3 is CASSRAGLDAYEQYF. The CDR3 DNA is TGCGCCAGCAGCCGCGCCGGACTGGACGCCTACGAGCAGTACTTC.

The chain recombines TRBV29-1 with TRBJ1-1, with 7 bases identical to TRBD1. The CDR3 is 12 amino acids. Germline V gives CDR1 SQVTM, CDR2 ANQGSEA. V shed 4 bases and J 5 bases; nucleotides not matched to a gene: 4. CDR3 bases: TGCAGCGTTGCTCGACAGGGTACTGAAGCTTTCTTT. Its translation: CSVARQGTEAFF.

The rearrangement joins TRBV5-1 to TRBJ1-2; D is possibly TRBD1 (5 bases). Germline-derived CDR1 and CDR2 are SGHRS and YFSETQ. The CDR3 consists of 14 residues. V lost 1 base and J lost 4, with 11 bases in between. The CDR3 reads CASSLMTVGYGYTF. The DNA of the CDR3 is TGCGCCAGCAGCTTGATGACAGTCGGCTATGGCTACACCTTC. Together with reference TRBV5-1 and TRBJ1-2, the CDR3 gives the full variable domain: KAGVTQTPRYLIKTRGQQVTLSCSPISGHRSVSWYQQTPGQGLQFLFEYFSETQRNKGNFPGRFSGRQFSNSRSEMNVSTLELGDSALYLCASSLMTVGYGYTFGSGTRLTVV.